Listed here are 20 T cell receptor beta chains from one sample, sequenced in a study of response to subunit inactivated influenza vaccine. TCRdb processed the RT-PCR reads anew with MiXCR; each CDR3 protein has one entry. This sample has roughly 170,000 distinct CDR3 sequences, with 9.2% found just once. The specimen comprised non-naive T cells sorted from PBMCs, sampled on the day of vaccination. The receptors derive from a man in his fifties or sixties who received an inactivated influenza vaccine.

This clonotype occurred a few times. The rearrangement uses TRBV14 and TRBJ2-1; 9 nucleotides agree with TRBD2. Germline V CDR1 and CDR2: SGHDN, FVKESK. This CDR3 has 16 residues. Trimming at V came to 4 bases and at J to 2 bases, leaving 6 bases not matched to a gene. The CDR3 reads CASSRMTSGTYNEQFF. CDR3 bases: TGTGCCAGCAGCCGGATGACTAGCGGAACCTACAATGAGCAGTTCTTC.

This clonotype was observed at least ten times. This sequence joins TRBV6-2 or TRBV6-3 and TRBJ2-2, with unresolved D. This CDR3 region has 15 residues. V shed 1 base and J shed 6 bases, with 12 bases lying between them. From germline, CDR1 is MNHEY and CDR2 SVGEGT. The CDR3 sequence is CASSYLAAGSGELFF. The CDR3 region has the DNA TGTGCCAGCAGTTACTTAGCCGCCGGTTCCGGGGAGCTGTTTTTT.

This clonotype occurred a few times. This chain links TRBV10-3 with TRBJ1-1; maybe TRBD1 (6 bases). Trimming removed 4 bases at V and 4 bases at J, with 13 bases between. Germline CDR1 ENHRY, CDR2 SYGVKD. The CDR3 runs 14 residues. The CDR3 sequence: CAISVQGGGTEAFF. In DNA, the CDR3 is TGTGCCATCAGTGTACAGGGAGGAGGCACTGAAGCTTTCTTT.

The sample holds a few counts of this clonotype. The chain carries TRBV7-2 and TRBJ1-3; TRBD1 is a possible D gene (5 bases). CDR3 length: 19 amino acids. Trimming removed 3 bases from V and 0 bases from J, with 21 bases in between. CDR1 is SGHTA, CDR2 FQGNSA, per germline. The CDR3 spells CASSLRWGRQLSSGNTIYF. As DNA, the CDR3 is TGTGCCAGCAGCTTGCGCTGGGGGAGACAGCTATCCTCTGGAAACACCATATATTTT.

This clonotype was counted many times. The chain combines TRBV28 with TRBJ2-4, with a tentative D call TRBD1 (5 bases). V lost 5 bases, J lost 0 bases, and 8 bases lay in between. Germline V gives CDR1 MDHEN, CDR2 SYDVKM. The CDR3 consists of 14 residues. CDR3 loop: CASSLQGAKNIQYF. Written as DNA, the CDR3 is TGTGCCAGCAGTCTCCAGGGAGCCAAAAACATTCAGTACTTC.

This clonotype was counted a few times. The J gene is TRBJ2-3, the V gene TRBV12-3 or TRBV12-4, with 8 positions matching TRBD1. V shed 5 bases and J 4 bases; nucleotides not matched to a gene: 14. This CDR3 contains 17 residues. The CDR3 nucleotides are TGTGCCAGCAGTCAAAACCTCAGGGGGCTCGGGGCAGATACGCAGTATTTT. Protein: CASSQNLRGLGADTQYF.

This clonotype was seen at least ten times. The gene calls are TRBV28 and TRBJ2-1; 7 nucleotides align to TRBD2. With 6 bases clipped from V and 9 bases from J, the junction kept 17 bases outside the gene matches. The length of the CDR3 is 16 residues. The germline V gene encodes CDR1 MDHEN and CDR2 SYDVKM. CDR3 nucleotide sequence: TGTGCCAGCAGCCCTGGGGGTGGCGGGAGTTTATTTGAGCAGTTCTTC. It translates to CASSPGGGGSLFEQFF.

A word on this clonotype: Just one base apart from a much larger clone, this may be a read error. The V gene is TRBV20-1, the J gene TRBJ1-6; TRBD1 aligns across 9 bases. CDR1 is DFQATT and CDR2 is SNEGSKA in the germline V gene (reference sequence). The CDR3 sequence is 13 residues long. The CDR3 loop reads CSAYGQGSAPLPF. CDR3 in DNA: TGCAGTGCCTATGGACAGGGGTCGGCACCCCTCCCCTTT.

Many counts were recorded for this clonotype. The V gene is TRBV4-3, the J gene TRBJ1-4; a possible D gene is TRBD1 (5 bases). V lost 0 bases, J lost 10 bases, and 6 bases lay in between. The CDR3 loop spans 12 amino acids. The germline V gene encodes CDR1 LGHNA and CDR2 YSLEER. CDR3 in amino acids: CASSQDRGKLFF. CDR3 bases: TGCGCCAGCAGCCAAGATAGGGGAAAACTGTTTTTT.

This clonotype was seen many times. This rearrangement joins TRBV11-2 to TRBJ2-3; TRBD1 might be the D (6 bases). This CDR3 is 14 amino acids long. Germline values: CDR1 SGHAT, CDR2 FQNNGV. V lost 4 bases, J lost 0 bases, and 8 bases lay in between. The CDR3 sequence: CASSWTASTDTQYF. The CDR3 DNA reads TGTGCCAGCAGCTGGACAGCTAGCACAGATACGCAGTATTTT. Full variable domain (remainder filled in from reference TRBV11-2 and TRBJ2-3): EAGVAQSPRYKIIEKRQSVAFWCNPISGHATLYWYQQILGQGPKLLIQFQNNGVVDDSQLPKDRFSAERLKGVDSTLKIQPAKLEDSAVYLCASSWTASTDTQYFGPGTRLTVL.

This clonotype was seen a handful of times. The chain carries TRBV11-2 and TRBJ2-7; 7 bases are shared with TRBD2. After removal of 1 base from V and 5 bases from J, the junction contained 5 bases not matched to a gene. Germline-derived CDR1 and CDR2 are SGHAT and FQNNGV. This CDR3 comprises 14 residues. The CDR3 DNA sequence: TGTGCCAGCAGCTTAGCGGCAGGGAGGGACGAGCAGTACTTC. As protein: CASSLAAGRDEQYF.

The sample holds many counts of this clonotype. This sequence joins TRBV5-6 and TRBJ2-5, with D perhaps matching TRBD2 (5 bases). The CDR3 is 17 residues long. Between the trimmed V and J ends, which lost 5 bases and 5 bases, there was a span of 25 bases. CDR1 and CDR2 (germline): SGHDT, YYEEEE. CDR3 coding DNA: TGTGCCAGCAGGACCTATCCCCAGGCAGACCGAGGGGAGACCCAGTACTTC. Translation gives CASRTYPQADRGETQYF.

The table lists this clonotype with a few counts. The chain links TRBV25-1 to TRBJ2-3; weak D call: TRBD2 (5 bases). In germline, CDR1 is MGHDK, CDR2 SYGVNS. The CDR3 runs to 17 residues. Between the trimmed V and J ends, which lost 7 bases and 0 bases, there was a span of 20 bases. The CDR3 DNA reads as TGTGCCAGCACCACCTTGGGAGCGAAAGAAAGCACAGATACGCAGTATTTT. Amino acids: CASTTLGAKESTDTQYF.

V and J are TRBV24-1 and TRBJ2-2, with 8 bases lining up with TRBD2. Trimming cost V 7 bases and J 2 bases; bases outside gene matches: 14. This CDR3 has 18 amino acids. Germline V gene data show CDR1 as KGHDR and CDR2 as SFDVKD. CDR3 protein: CATSSRAGLGSNTGELFF. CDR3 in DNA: TGTGCCACCAGCTCCCGGGCGGGACTAGGGTCAAACACCGGGGAGCTGTTTTTT.

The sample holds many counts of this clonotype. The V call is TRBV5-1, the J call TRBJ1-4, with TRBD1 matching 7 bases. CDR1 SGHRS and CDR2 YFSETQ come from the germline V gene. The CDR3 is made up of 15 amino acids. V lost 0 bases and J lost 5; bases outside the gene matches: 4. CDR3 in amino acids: CASSLVPGQNEKLFF. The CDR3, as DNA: TGCGCCAGCAGCTTGGTTCCGGGACAGAATGAAAAACTGTTTTTT. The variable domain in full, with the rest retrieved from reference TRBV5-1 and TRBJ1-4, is KAGVTQTPRYLIKTRGQQVTLSCSPISGHRSVSWYQQTPGQGLQFLFEYFSETQRNKGNFPGRFSGRQFSNSRSEMNVSTLELGDSALYLCASSLVPGQNEKLFFGSGTQLSVL.

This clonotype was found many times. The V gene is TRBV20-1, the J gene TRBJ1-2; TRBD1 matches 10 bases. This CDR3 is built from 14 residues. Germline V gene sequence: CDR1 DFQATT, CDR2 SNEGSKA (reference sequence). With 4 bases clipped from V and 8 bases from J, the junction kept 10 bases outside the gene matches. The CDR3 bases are TGCAGTGCTAAAGACCGGACAGGGGGAAGCGGCTACACCTTC. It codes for CSAKDRTGGSGYTF.

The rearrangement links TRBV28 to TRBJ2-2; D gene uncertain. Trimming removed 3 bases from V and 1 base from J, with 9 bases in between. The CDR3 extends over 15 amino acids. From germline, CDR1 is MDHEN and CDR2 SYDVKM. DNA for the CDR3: TGTGCCAGCAGTTTTTCTGGCGGGAACACCGGGGAGCTGTTTTTT. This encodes CASSFSGGNTGELFF.

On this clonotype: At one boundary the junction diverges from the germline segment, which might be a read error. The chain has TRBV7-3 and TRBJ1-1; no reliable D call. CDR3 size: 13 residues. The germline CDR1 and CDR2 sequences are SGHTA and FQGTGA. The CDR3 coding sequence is TGTGCCAGCAGCTTAGACTGGAACTCTGAAGCTTTCTTT. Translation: CASSLDWNSEAFF.

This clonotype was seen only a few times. The CDR3 DNA is TGTGCCAGCTCACCCACAGGGGTTGGGGTGGCTGAAGCTTTCTTT. It codes for CASSPTGVGVAEAFF. The J gene is TRBJ1-1, the V gene TRBV18; 7 bases agree with TRBD1. V shed 3 bases, J shed 6 bases, and the junction held 10 bases outside the gene matches. The CDR3 has 15 amino acids. CDR1 KGHSH and CDR2 LQKENI come from the germline V gene. Filled out from reference TRBV18 and TRBJ1-1, the complete variable domain reads NAGVMQNPRHLVRRRGQEARLRCSPMKGHSHVYWYRQLPEEGLKFMVYLQKENIIDESGMPKERFSAEFPKEGPSILRIQQVVRGDSAAYFCASSPTGVGVAEAFFGQGTRLTVV.

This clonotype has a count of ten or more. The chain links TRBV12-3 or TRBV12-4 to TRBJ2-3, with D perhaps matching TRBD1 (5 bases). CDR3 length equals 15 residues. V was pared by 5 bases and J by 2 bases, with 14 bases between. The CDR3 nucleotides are TGTGCCAGCAGTCCGGGTTCAGGGATCACAGATACGCAGTATTTT. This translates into CASSPGSGITDTQYF.